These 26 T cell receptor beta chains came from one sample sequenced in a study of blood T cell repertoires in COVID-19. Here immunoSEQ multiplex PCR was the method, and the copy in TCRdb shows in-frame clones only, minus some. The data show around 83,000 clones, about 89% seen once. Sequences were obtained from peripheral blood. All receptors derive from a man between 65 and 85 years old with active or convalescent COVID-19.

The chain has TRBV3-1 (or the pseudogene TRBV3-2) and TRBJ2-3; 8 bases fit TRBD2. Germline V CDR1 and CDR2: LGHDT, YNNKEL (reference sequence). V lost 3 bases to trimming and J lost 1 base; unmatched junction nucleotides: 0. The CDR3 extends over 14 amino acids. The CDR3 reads CASSHSGGTDTQYF. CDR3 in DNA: TGTGCCAGCAGCCATAGCGGGGGCACAGATACGCAGTATTTT.

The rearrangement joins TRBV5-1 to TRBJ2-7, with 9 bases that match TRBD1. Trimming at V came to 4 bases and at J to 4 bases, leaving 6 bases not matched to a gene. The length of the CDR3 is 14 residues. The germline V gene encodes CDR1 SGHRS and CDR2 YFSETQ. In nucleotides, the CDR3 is TGCGCCAGCAGCCCCCGGGACAGGGCTTACGAGCAGTACTTC. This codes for CASSPRDRAYEQYF.

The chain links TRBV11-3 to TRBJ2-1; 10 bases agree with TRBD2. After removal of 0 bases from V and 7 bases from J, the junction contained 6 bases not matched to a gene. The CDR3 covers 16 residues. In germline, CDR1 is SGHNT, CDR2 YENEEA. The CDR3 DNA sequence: TGTGCCAGCAGCTTAGAAAGCGGGAGGGCCGGAAATGAGCAGTTCTTC. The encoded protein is CASSLESGRAGNEQFF. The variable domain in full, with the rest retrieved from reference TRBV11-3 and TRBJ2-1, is EAGVVQSPRYKIIEKKQPVAFWCNPISGHNTLYWYLQNLGQGPELLIRYENEEAVDDSQLPKDRFSAERLKGVDSTLKIQPAELGDSAVYLCASSLESGRAGNEQFFGPGTRLTVL.

The CDR3, as DNA: TGTGCCAGCAGCCTTCGGACAGGGAACACTGAAGCTTTCTTT. It encodes CASSLRTGNTEAFF. V usage is TRBV3-1 (or the pseudogene TRBV3-2) and J usage is TRBJ1-1; 7 bases are a match to TRBD1. Germline CDR1 LGHDT, CDR2 YNNKEL (reference sequence). CDR3 length equals 14 residues. The V and J ends lost 4 bases and 1 base, in that order; junction bases with no gene match: 3.

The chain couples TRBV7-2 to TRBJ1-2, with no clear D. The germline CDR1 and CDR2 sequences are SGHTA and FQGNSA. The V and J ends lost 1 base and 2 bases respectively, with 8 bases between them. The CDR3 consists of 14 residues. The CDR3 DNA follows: TGTGCCAGCAGCTTAGTCGGGATCAACTATGGCTACACCTTC. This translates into CASSLVGINYGYTF.

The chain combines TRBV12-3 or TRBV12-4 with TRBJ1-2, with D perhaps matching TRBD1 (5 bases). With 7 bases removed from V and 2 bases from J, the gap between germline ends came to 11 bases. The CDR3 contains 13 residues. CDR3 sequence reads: CASNIQGNYGYTF. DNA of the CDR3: TGTGCCAGCAACATTCAGGGCAACTATGGCTACACCTTC.

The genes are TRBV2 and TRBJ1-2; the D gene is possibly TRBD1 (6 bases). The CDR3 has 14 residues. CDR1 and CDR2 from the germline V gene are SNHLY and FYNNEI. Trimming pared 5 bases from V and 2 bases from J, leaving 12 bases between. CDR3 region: CASSPGGGNYGYTF. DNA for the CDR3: TGTGCCAGCAGTCCGGGAGGGGGGAACTATGGCTACACCTTC.

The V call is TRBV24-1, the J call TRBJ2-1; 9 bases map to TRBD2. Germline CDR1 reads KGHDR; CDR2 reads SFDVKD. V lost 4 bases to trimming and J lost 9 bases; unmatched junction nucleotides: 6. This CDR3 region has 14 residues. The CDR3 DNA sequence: TGTGCCACCAGTGAGGCAAGCGGGAGGCGTGAGCAGTTCTTC. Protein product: CATSEASGRREQFF.

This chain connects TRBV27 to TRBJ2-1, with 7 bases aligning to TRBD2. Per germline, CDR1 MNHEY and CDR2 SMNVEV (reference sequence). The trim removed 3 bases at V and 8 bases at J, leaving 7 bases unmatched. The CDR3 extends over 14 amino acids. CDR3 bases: TGTGCCAGCAGTTTCCCCGGGAGGACTGATGAGCAGTTCTTC. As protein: CASSFPGRTDEQFF.

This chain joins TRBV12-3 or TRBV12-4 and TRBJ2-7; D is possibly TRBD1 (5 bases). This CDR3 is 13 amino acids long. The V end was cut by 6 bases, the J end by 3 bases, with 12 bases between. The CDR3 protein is CASRPTVSYEQYF. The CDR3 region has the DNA TGTGCCAGCAGGCCGACAGTGAGCTACGAGCAGTACTTC.

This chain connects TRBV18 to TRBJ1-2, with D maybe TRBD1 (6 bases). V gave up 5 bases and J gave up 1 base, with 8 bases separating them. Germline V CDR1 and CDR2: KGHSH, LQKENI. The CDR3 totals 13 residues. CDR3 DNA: TGTGCCAGCTCAGCAGGGGATAACTATGGCTACACCTTC. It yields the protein CASSAGDNYGYTF.

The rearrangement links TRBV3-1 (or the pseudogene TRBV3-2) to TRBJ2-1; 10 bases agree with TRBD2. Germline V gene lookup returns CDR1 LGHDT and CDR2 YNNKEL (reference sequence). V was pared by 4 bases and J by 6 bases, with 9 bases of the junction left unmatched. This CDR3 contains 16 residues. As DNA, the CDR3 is TGTGCCAGCAGCCCCCAGGGCACTAGCGGGATCAATGAGCAGTTCTTC. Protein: CASSPQGTSGINEQFF.

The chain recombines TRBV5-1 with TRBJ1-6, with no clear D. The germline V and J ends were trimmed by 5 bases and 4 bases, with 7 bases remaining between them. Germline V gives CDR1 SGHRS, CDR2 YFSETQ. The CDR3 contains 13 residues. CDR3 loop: CASRREYNSPLHF. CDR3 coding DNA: TGCGCCAGCAGACGGGAGTATAATTCACCCCTCCACTTT.

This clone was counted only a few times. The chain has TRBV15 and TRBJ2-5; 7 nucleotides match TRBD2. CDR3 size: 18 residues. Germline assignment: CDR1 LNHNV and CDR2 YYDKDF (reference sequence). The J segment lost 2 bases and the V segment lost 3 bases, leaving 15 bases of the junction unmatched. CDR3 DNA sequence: TGTGCCACCAGCAGGACCAGACTACGACAAGCGGGACAAGAGACCCAGTACTTC. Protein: CATSRTRLRQAGQETQYF.

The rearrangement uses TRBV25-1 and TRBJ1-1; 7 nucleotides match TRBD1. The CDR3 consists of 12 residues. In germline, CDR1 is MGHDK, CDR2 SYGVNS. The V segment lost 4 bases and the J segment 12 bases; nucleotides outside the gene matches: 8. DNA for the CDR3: TGTGCCAGCAGTGCCCAGGGACAGCGGACTTTCTTT. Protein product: CASSAQGQRTFF.

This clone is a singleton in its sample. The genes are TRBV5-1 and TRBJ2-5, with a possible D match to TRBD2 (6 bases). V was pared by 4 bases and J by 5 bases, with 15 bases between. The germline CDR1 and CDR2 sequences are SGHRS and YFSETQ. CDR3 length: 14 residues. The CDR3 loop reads CASSERGRSETQYF. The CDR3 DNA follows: TGCGCCAGCAGCGAACGGGGGAGGTCGGAGACCCAGTACTTC. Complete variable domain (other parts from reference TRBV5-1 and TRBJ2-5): KAGVTQTPRYLIKTRGQQVTLSCSPISGHRSVSWYQQTPGQGLQFLFEYFSETQRNKGNFPGRFSGRQFSNSRSEMNVSTLELGDSALYLCASSERGRSETQYFGPGTRLLVL.

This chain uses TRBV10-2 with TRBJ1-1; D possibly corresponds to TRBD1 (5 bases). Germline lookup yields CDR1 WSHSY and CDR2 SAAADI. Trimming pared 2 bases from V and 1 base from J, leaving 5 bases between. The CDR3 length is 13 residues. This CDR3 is CASSEQGNTEAFF. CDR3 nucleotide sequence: TGCGCCAGCAGTGAGCAGGGGAACACTGAAGCTTTCTTT.

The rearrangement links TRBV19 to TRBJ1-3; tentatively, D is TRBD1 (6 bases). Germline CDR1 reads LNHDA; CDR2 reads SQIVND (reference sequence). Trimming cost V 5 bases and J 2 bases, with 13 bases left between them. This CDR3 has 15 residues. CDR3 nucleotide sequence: TGTGCCAGTAGTTTGGACAGCGGAGCTGGAAACACCATATATTTT. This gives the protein CASSLDSGAGNTIYF.

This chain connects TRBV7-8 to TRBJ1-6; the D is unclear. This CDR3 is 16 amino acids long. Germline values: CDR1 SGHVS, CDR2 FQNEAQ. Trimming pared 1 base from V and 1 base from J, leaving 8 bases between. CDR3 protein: CASSLVSGSYNSPLHF. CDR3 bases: TGTGCCAGCAGCTTAGTCTCGGGGTCCTATAATTCACCCCTCCACTTT.

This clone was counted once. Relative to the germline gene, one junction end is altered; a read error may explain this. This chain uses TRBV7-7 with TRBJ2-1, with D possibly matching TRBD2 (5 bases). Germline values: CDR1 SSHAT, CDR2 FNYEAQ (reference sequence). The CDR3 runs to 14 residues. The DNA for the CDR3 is TGTGCTAGCAGCTTAAGCGCGGGCTACAATGAGCAGTTCTTC. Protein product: CASSLSAGYNEQFF.

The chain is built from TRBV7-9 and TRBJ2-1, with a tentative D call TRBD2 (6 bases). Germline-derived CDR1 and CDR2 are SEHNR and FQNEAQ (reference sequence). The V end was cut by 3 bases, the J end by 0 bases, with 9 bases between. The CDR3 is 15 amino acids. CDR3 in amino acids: CASSFAGISYNEQFF. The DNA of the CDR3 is TGTGCCAGCAGCTTTGCGGGGATCTCCTACAATGAGCAGTTCTTC.

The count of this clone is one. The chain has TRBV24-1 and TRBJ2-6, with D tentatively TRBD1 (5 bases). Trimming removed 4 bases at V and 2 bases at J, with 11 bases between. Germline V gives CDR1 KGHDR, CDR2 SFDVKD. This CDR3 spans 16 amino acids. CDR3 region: CATSETGPPGANVLTF. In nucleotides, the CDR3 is TGTGCCACCAGTGAAACAGGACCGCCTGGGGCCAACGTCCTGACTTTC.

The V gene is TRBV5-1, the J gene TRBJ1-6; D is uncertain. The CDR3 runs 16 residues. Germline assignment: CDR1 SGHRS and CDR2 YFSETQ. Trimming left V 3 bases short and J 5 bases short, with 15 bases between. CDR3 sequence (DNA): TGCGCCAGCAGCTGGAGGGAGGCGGCGGATAATTCACCCCTCCACTTT. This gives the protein CASSWREAADNSPLHF.

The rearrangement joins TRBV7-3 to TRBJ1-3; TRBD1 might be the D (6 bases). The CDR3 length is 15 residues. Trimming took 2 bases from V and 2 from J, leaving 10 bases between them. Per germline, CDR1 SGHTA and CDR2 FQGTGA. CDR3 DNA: TGTGCCAGCAGCTTAGGGTGGGGGCCTGGAAACACCATATATTTT. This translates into CASSLGWGPGNTIYF. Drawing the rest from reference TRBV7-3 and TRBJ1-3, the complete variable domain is GAGVSQTPSNKVTEKGKYVELRCDPISGHTALYWYRQSLGQGPEFLIYFQGTGAADDSGLPNDRFFAVRPEGSVSTLKIQRTERGDSAVYLCASSLGWGPGNTIYFGEGSWLTVV.

CDR3 sequence reads: CASSSPGQGRRGTQYF. In nucleotides, the CDR3 is TGTGCCAGCAGCTCGCCGGGACAGGGTAGAAGAGGTACGCAGTATTTT. This chain joins TRBV7-2 and TRBJ2-3; 9 bases are a match to TRBD1. The CDR3 runs 16 residues. With 4 bases clipped from V and 8 bases from J, the junction kept 13 bases outside the gene matches. Germline V gives CDR1 SGHTA, CDR2 FQGNSA.

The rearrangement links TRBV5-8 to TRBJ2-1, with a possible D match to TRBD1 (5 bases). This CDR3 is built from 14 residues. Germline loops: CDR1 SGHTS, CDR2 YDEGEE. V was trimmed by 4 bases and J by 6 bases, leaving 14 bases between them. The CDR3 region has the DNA TGTGCCAGCAGCCAGAGTCAGGGTTTCAATGAGCAGTTCTTC. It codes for CASSQSQGFNEQFF.